Listed here are 27 T cell receptor beta chains from one sample, sequenced in a study of identical twins (dated by TCRdb to the mid-2010s). The library was made by 5' RACE. Sequencing instrument: Illumina HiSeq 2000. The public reads were reprocessed in TCRdb via fastp at Q25 and MiXCR, keeping in-frame beta chains. Each CDR3 protein gets just one entry, which takes the most common genes and DNA from the rows behind it. This sample holds approximately 300,000 distinct CDR3 sequences; just under 9.5% were observed only once. Approximately 7% of the sample rests with the top ten. The same data also went into a second study, on yellow fever vaccine responses in identical twins.

The sequencing sample was made of CD8+ T cells sorted from blood. The receptors here all came from a woman younger than 35 in good health.

A few counts support this clonotype. The chain carries TRBV29-1 and TRBJ2-7; a weak D match, TRBD1 (5 bases). V lost 4 bases to trimming and J lost 5 bases, with 18 bases between them. The germline V gene has CDR1 SQVTM and CDR2 ANQGSEA. The CDR3 extends over 14 amino acids. The CDR3 DNA reads as TGCAGCGTTGTCTTGGAAGGGGAAGTGGACGAGCAGTACTTC. As protein: CSVVLEGEVDEQYF.

This chain links TRBV28 with TRBJ2-7; 10 bases are shared with TRBD2. The CDR3 length is 18 residues. The V gene end was trimmed by 3 bases and the J gene end by 0 bases; junction bases not matched to a gene: 11. Germline lookup yields CDR1 MDHEN and CDR2 SYDVKM. The CDR3: CASSFSRSGTSASYEQYF. As DNA, the CDR3 is TGTGCCAGCAGTTTCTCACGATCCGGGACTAGCGCCTCCTACGAGCAGTACTTC.

This clonotype was counted at least ten times. The CDR3 nucleotides read TGTGCCAGCAGTCCAAGCCGGGACAGGGGTCGAGAGACCCAGTACTTC. Translating it yields CASSPSRDRGRETQYF. V is TRBV27 and J is TRBJ2-5; TRBD1 matches at 10 bases. The germline CDR1 and CDR2 sequences are MNHEY and SMNVEV (reference sequence). CDR3 length equals 16 residues. V shed 5 bases and J 4 bases; nucleotides not matched to a gene: 10.

This clonotype was seen many times. This sequence joins TRBV5-5 and TRBJ2-1; D is unresolved. V was clipped by 3 bases and J by 0 bases, with 4 bases between them. Germline V gene sequence: CDR1 SGHKS, CDR2 YYEKEE (reference sequence). The CDR3 covers 13 residues. The chain's CDR3 is CASSSDSYNEQFF. The CDR3 DNA follows: TGTGCCAGCAGCTCGGACTCCTACAATGAGCAGTTCTTC.

The CDR3 region is CASSSTSGRYNEQFF. In nucleotides, the CDR3 is TGTGCCAGCAGCAGTACTAGCGGGAGATACAATGAGCAGTTCTTC. The chain is built from TRBV3-1 and TRBJ2-1; the match to TRBD2 covers 11 bases. Germline CDR1 is LGHDT and CDR2 is YNNKEL (reference sequence). The CDR3 loop spans 15 amino acids. The ends lost 5 bases at V and 4 bases at J; junction bases unmatched: 4.

The chain uses TRBV28 and TRBJ1-5; 11 positions agree with TRBD1. Germline CDR1 is MDHEN and CDR2 is SYDVKM. This CDR3 comprises 15 residues. After removal of 4 bases from V and 6 bases from J, the junction contained 5 bases not matched to a gene. This chain's CDR3 is CASSSRTGGGQPQHF. CDR3 DNA: TGTGCCAGCAGTTCCCGGACAGGGGGCGGTCAGCCCCAGCATTTT.

The chain links TRBV13 to TRBJ2-5; D is perhaps TRBD2 (6 bases). The V and J ends lost 0 bases and 8 bases respectively, with 22 bases between them. The CDR3 loop spans 17 amino acids. The germline CDR1 and CDR2 sequences are PRHDT and FYEKMQ (reference sequence). The CDR3 here is CASSLGDGGTIRETQYF. CDR3 nucleotides: TGTGCCAGCAGCTTAGGTGATGGCGGGACGATAAGAGAAACCCAGTACTTC.

This clonotype was seen a few times. The gene calls are TRBV7-6 and TRBJ1-4; possibly TRBD1 for D (5 bases). The CDR3 runs to 14 residues. Looked up from germline, CDR1 is SGHVS and CDR2 is FNYEAQ. V was cut by 3 bases and J by 7 bases, with 12 bases left in between. DNA of the CDR3: TGTGCCAGCAGCTTCGCACCAGGGATTGAAAAACTGTTTTTT. This encodes CASSFAPGIEKLFF.

This clonotype was found many times. The rearrangement joins TRBV29-1 to TRBJ2-5; a possible D gene is TRBD1 (5 bases). Deletions cut 3 bases from V and 7 bases from J, with 24 bases between. CDR3 length equals 16 residues. The germline CDR1 and CDR2 sequences are SQVTM and ANQGSEA. CDR3 protein: CSVETIMDTVVGTQYF. In DNA form, the CDR3 reads TGCAGCGTTGAGACAATCATGGACACCGTAGTGGGGACCCAGTACTTC. The variable domain in full, completed from reference TRBV29-1 and TRBJ2-5, reads SAVISQKPSRDICQRGTSLTIQCQVDSQVTMMFWYRQQPGQSLTLIATANQGSEATYESGFVIDKFPISRPNLTFSTLTVSNMSPEDSSIYLCSVETIMDTVVGTQYFGPGTRLLVL.

The chain has TRBV11-2 and TRBJ1-2; D not certain. V shed 5 bases and J shed 8 bases, with 9 bases lying between them. This CDR3 region has 11 residues. Germline CDR1 is SGHAT and CDR2 is FQNNGV. CDR3 amino acids: CASSPTKGYTF. In DNA form, the CDR3 reads TGTGCCAGCAGCCCTACCAAAGGCTACACCTTC.

The table lists this clonotype with a few counts. V is TRBV9 and J is TRBJ1-2; no reliable D call. Germline V lookup: CDR1 SGDLS, CDR2 YYNGEE. V dropped 0 bases and J dropped 3 bases, with 6 bases sitting between them. CDR3 size: 13 residues. CDR3 sequence (DNA): TGTGCCAGCAGCGTAGGCCAAGACTATGGCTACACCTTC. Translation: CASSVGQDYGYTF.

This clonotype came up many times. J is TRBJ2-2 and V is TRBV7-9; possibly TRBD1 or TRBD2 for D (6 bases each). Germline lookup yields CDR1 SEHNR and CDR2 FQNEAQ (reference sequence). Trimming removed 5 bases from V and 6 bases from J, with 16 bases in between. The CDR3 is 15 amino acids. The CDR3 region has the DNA TGTGCCAGCAGCGAAGGACAGCCGGGGGCCGGGGAGCTGTTTTTT. It translates to CASSEGQPGAGELFF.

This clonotype has a handful of counts. The rearrangement links TRBV24-1 to TRBJ2-2; 9 bases agree with TRBD1. The CDR3 contains 18 residues. The germline V gene has CDR1 KGHDR and CDR2 SFDVKD. Losses at the gene ends were 4 bases for V and 3 bases for J; bases not matched to a gene: 11. CDR3: CATSDPILQGADTGELFF. The CDR3 DNA follows: TGTGCCACCAGTGACCCTATACTACAGGGGGCGGACACCGGGGAGCTGTTTTTT.

This clonotype was seen more than once but under ten times. This chain joins TRBV6-1 and TRBJ1-2, with D unresolved. This CDR3 has 13 residues. From germline, CDR1 is MNHNS and CDR2 SASEGT. Trimming pared 3 bases from V and 3 bases from J, leaving 8 bases between. The CDR3 region is CASSEDAYYGYTF. For the CDR3, the DNA is TGTGCCAGCAGTGAGGACGCGTACTATGGCTACACCTTC.

At least ten counts were recorded for this clonotype. J is TRBJ2-1 and V is TRBV29-1; D perhaps matches TRBD1 (8 bases). Trimming removed 8 bases from V and 2 bases from J, with 16 bases in between. This CDR3 region has 14 residues. The V gene's germline CDR1 is SQVTM and CDR2 ANQGSEA. The CDR3 DNA follows: TGCAGCCTAAACAGGGGGGGGCCCTACAATGAGCAGTTCTTC. Its protein product is CSLNRGGPYNEQFF.

In this sample, this clonotype turned up many times. This sequence joins TRBV29-1 and TRBJ1-2, with 7 bases fitting TRBD1. The trim removed 1 base at V and 3 bases at J, leaving 8 bases unmatched. The CDR3 spans 15 residues. Germline V gene data show CDR1 as SQVTM and CDR2 as ANQGSEA. In DNA, the CDR3 is TGCAGCGTTGAAGTAGGGAAGGGGACAGACTATGGCTACACCTTC. Its translation is CSVEVGKGTDYGYTF.

J is TRBJ2-7 and V is TRBV20-1; the D is unclear. Germline-derived CDR1 and CDR2 are DFQATT and SNEGSKA (reference sequence). V lost 1 base and J 2 bases, leaving 21 bases between the germline ends. CDR3 length: 17 amino acids. The CDR3 DNA sequence: TGCAGTGCTAGAGCCTACGGGTTGCCGGAGTTACCCTACGAGCAGTACTTC. Its protein is CSARAYGLPELPYEQYF.

This clonotype was counted many times. The chain employs TRBV6-1 and TRBJ2-7; TRBD1 aligns across 7 bases. This CDR3 has 14 residues. CDR1 and CDR2 (germline): MNHNS, SASEGT. V gave up 5 bases and J gave up 0 bases; unmatched junction bases: 4. CDR3 sequence (DNA): TGTGCCAGCAGTCCGACAGGGTACTCCTACGAGCAGTACTTC. Its translation: CASSPTGYSYEQYF.

This chain links TRBV3-1 with TRBJ2-7; TRBD2 is a possible D gene (6 bases). Trimming cost V 2 bases and J 2 bases, with 13 bases left between them. The V gene's germline CDR1 is LGHDT and CDR2 YNNKEL (reference sequence). The CDR3 runs to 15 residues. CDR3 residues: CASSQPGLAPYEQYF. The CDR3, as DNA: TGTGCCAGCAGCCAACCGGGACTGGCCCCCTACGAGCAGTACTTC.

There are many counts of this clonotype. The rearrangement links TRBV5-1 to TRBJ2-3; D gene ambiguous. Germline loops: CDR1 SGHRS, CDR2 YFSETQ. The V gene lost 6 bases and the J gene lost 0 bases, with 17 bases spanning the gap. This CDR3 region has 16 residues. The chain's CDR3 is CASMRWSASSTDTQYF. The CDR3 nucleotides are TGCGCCAGCATGAGGTGGTCAGCTTCTAGCACAGATACGCAGTATTTT.

Many counts were recorded for this clonotype. This rearrangement joins TRBV6-4 to TRBJ2-1; D is undetermined. The CDR3 covers 14 residues. Deletions cut 2 bases from V and 7 bases from J, with 12 bases between. Germline CDR1 reads MRHNA; CDR2 reads SNTAGT. CDR3 residues: CASSDPDIPNEQFF. CDR3 DNA sequence: TGTGCCAGCAGTGACCCGGATATTCCAAATGAGCAGTTCTTC.

This clonotype showed up just a few times. The chain recombines TRBV29-1 with TRBJ2-3, with TRBD2 matching 9 bases. The CDR3 totals 15 residues. The V segment lost 7 bases and the J segment 0 bases; nucleotides outside the gene matches: 8. CDR1 and CDR2 (germline): SQVTM, ANQGSEA. This chain's CDR3 is CSAASGVFSTDTQYF. CDR3 coding DNA: TGCAGCGCGGCTAGCGGGGTTTTTAGCACAGATACGCAGTATTTT.

This clonotype was observed once. Since a much larger clone is just one base distant, this may be a read error. V usage is TRBV7-9 and J usage is TRBJ2-3, with D perhaps matching TRBD1 (6 bases). CDR1 SEHNR and CDR2 FQNEAQ come from the germline V gene (reference sequence). The CDR3 runs to 16 residues. Deletions cut 4 bases from V and 7 bases from J, with 21 bases between. The CDR3 sequence is CASSSPGTWVVYTQYF. The CDR3 DNA follows: TGTGCCAGCAGCTCCCCCGGGACATGGGTGGTATATACGCAGTATTTT.

This chain joins TRBV2 and TRBJ2-7, with 7 bases that match TRBD1. Germline V lookup: CDR1 SNHLY, CDR2 FYNNEI. V trimming: 0 bases; J trimming: 3 bases; junction bases outside the gene matches: 11. The CDR3 has 17 amino acids. Here the CDR3 reads CASSEATGILRIYEQYF. The CDR3 nucleotides are TGTGCCAGCAGTGAAGCGACAGGGATCTTGAGGATCTACGAGCAGTACTTC.

This clonotype was seen many times. The chain links TRBV27 to TRBJ2-1; the D is unclear. There are 13 residues in the CDR3. Germline-derived CDR1 and CDR2 are MNHEY and SMNVEV (reference sequence). The V end was cut by 9 bases, the J end by 4 bases, with 13 bases between. The CDR3 nucleotides are TGTGCCAGTAACGCCCCAATTTACAATGAGCAGTTCTTC. Its translation: CASNAPIYNEQFF.

This clonotype was seen more than once but under ten times. The chain uses TRBV6-2 or TRBV6-3 and TRBJ2-3, with 7 bases aligning to TRBD1. V was clipped by 2 bases and J by 2 bases; unmatched bases: 4. Looked up from germline, CDR1 is MNHEY and CDR2 is SVGEGT. This CDR3 has 15 amino acids. CDR3 in amino acids: CASSYKGAATDTQYF. In DNA form, the CDR3 reads TGTGCCAGCAGTTACAAGGGGGCCGCCACAGATACGCAGTATTTT.

The table lists this clonotype with many counts. J is TRBJ2-1 and V is TRBV29-1, with 7 nucleotides matching TRBD1. Germline values: CDR1 SQVTM, CDR2 ANQGSEA. With V trimmed by 6 bases and J by 3 bases, 5 bases remained unmatched. CDR3 size: 13 residues. The CDR3 here is CSVLGTDYNEQFF. The CDR3, as DNA: TGCAGCGTACTCGGGACAGACTACAATGAGCAGTTCTTC.